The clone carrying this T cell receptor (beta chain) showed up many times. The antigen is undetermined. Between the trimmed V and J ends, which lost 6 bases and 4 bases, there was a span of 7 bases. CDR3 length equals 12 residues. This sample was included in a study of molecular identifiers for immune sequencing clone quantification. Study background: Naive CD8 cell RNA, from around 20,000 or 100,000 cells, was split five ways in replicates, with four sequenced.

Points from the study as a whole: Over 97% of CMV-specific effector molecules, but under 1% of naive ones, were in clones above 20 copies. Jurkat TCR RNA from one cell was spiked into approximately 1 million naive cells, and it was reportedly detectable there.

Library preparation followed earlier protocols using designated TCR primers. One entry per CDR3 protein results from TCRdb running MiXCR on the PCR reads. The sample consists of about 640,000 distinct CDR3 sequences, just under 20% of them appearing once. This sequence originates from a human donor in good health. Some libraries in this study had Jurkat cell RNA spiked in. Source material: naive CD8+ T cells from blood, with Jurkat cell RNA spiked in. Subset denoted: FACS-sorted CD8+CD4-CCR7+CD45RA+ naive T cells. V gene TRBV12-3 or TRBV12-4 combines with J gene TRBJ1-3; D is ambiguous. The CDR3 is CASSPGGNTIYF. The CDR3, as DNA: TGTGCCAGCAGCCCCGGAGGAAACACCATATATTTT.